Listed here is a single T cell receptor beta chain. Which antigen it targets is not known. No quality values exist for individual bases; no much larger clone is one base distant. The CDR3, from cysteine to phenylalanine, totals 13 residues. Only CDR3 DNA remains: 39 bases, in frame from the first base. V has 8 bases trimmed and J has 6 bases trimmed; junction bases matching no gene number 2. The immunoSEQ Assay, a bias-controlled multiplex PCR, was used to amplify TCRbeta CDR3 regions from genomic DNA. The source study handled its data this way. The number of nucleated cells in each sample was estimated by amplification of reference gene primers within the assay. To quantify the absolute abundance of each unique TCRbeta CDR3 rearrangement, sequence reads were collapsed and filtered. For each sample, productive Simpson clonality was calculated as the square root of Simpson's diversity index over productive rearrangements. What TCRdb holds here is the immuneACCESS table cut down to in-frame rearrangements. Part of the clones is not present; checked against another copy, under half of the missing clones reflect an unresolved V gene, and the others are unexplained. The DNA gave D and trimming, while V, J and clone size come from that table. The table for this sample lists approximately 270,000 clones; 85% to 95% of them were counted only once. The ten largest clones capture 2.5% to 3% of the sample.

In the prospective study, participants were about 18 to 100 years old, resided in 25 or so geographic areas of the United States, and were enrolled through a virtual design. In the prospective study, participants were assigned to cohorts based on the clinical history participants reported in a screening survey and a study questionnaire. Exposed participants were defined as having been in contact with someone with a PCR-confirmed or clinician-diagnosed COVID-19 case within 2 weeks of study entry. Each participant in the prospective study had whole blood, serum and a nasopharyngeal or oropharyngeal swab collected by mobile phlebotomists. Additional blood draws and questionnaires over an approximately 2-month period could optionally be provided by prospective study participants. Prospective study blood samples were shipped either frozen or at room temperature before DNA extraction. The sample comes from a study of blood T cell repertoires in COVID-19 (TCRdb year 2020). In terms of the full investigation: Collaborator samples came from the United States, Italy and Spain and covered acute and convalescent phases of COVID-19. Deeply sampled blood TCRbeta repertoires from subjects exposed to, actively infected with, or recovered from COVID-19 were included in the dataset. HLA class I and class II types, where available, came from metadata supplied by the sample provider rather than from assay-based typing. The repertoires were released in a freely available public database intended as a resource for research on the immune response to SARS-CoV-2. A de-identified subject ID, COVID-19 status, age in years and sex were almost always included in the sample metadata. Samples came from the ongoing ImmuneRACE study (first 160 participants) plus 1,254 subjects from 6 global collaborators. The prospective study material was composed of cDNA or gDNA derived from T cells, B-cell-depleted T cells, or PBMCs. Overall study outcomes, separate from this receptor: The amount of clinical and demographic metadata varied by source and participant and was provided uncurated.

This receptor was taken from a man aged 40-55 years who had been exposed to COVID-19. Input material: PBMCs or T cells enriched from blood (not recorded which). Recombination linked TRBV12-3 or TRBV12-4 to TRBJ1-4; 11 of the junction bases match TRBD1. The sequenced DNA is TGTGCCAGCCGGGGACAGGGGGATGAAAAACTGTTTTTT. This is translated as CASRGQGDEKLFF.